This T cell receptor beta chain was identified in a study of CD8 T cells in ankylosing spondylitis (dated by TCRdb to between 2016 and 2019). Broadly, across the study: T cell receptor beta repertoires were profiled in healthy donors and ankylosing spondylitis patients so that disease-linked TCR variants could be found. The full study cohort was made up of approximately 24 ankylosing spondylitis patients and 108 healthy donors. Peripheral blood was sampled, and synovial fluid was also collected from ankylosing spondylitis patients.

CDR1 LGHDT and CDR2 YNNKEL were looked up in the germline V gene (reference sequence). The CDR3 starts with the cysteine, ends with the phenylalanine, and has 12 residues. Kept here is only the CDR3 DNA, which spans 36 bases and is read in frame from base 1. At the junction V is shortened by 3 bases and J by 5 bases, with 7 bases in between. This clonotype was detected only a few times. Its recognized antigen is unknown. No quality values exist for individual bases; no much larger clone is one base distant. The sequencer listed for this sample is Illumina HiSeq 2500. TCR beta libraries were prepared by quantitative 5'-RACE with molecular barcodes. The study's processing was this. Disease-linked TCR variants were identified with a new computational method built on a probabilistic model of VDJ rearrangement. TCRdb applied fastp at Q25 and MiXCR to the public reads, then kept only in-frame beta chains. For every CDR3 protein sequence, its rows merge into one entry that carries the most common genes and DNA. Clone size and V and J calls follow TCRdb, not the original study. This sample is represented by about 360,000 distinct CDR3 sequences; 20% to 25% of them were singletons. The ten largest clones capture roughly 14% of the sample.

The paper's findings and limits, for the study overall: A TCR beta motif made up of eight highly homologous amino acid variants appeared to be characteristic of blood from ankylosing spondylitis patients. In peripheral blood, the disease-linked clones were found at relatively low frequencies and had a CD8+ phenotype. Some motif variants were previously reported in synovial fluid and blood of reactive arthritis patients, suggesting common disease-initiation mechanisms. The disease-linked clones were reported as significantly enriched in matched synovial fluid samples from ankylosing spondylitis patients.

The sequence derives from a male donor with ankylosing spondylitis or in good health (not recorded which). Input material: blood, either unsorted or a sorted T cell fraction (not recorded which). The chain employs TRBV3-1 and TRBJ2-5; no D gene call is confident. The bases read TGTGCCAGCAGCCAGGACCGTGAGACCCAGTACTTC. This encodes CASSQDRETQYF.